The 23 T cell receptor beta chains in this list originate from one sample, sequenced in a study of CD8+ T cells in alopecia areata. RNA was isolated and reverse transcribed to cDNA, the sequencing template. The method was immunoSEQ multiplex PCR; TCRdb's version includes in-frame clones alone and lacks a portion of them. This table has about 74,000 clones, around 30% appearing once. Treatment described: oral pan-JAK inhibitor, 5-10 mg twice daily. The sample consisted of CD8+ T cells sorted from blood, taken at week 4, from a patient treated with tofacitinib. Receptors were obtained from a human donor with alopecia areata.

J is TRBJ2-7 and V is TRBV6-1, with D hard to call. The germline V and J ends were trimmed by 5 bases and 0 bases, with 11 bases remaining between them. Per germline, CDR1 MNHNS and CDR2 SASEGT. This CDR3 has 14 residues. The CDR3 coding sequence is TGTGCCAGCAGTTCCTCTTGGGGCTCCTACGAGCAGTACTTC. Encoded protein: CASSSSWGSYEQYF.

This chain links TRBV9 with TRBJ2-7; tentative D call: TRBD1 (5 bases). CDR3 length: 13 residues. The V and J ends lost 0 bases and 7 bases respectively, with 11 bases between them. Germline-derived CDR1 and CDR2 are SGDLS and YYNGEE. The CDR3 is CASSVGEGAEQYF. CDR3 coding DNA: TGTGCCAGCAGCGTAGGGGAAGGGGCTGAGCAGTACTTC.

The gene calls are TRBV28 and TRBJ2-3; 9 positions agree with TRBD1. There are 16 residues in the CDR3. Germline V gives CDR1 MDHEN, CDR2 SYDVKM. V dropped 0 bases and J dropped 4; count of bases not matched to a gene: 5. CDR3: CASSLWTGGLADTQYF. The CDR3 nucleotides are TGTGCCAGCAGTTTATGGACAGGGGGATTGGCAGATACGCAGTATTTT.

The chain is built from TRBV4-2 and TRBJ2-7; no definite D call. Germline loops: CDR1 LGHNA, CDR2 YNFKEQ. V lost 5 bases to trimming and J lost 1 base, with 3 bases between them. The CDR3 covers 11 residues. The CDR3, as DNA: TGTGCCAGCAGCAATTCCTACGAGCAGTACTTC. It specifies CASSNSYEQYF.

This clone was observed a few times. The CDR3 bases are TGTGCCTGTGTGGGTAGGGGGTTTGCTGAAGCTTTCTTT. This gives the protein CACVGRGFAEAFF. The chain couples TRBV30 to TRBJ1-1; tentative D call: TRBD1 (6 bases). The V gene's germline CDR1 is GTSNPN and CDR2 SVGIG (reference sequence). The CDR3 consists of 13 residues. V dropped 6 bases and J dropped 6 bases, with 17 bases sitting between them.

J is TRBJ2-1 and V is TRBV28, with TRBD2 matching 8 bases. The germline V gene encodes CDR1 MDHEN and CDR2 SYDVKM. This CDR3 contains 14 residues. Germline trimming cut 6 bases from V and 4 bases from J; bases unmatched to any gene: 5. The CDR3 here is CASRPQRGYNEQFF. CDR3 DNA: TGTGCCAGCAGGCCCCAGCGGGGGTACAATGAGCAGTTCTTC.

The V gene is TRBV13, the J gene TRBJ2-4, with unresolved D. Germline assignment: CDR1 PRHDT and CDR2 FYEKMQ (reference sequence). CDR3 length equals 14 residues. Trimming stripped 6 bases from V and 0 bases from J, with 9 bases between. The CDR3 is CASSSSLAKNIQYF. Here the CDR3 DNA reads TGTGCCAGCAGTTCCTCACTAGCCAAAAACATTCAGTACTTC.

A word on this clone: A far larger clone lies a single base away; this is likely a read error. The rearrangement links TRBV13 to TRBJ2-4; D perhaps matches TRBD1 (7 bases). V dropped 1 base and J dropped 6 bases, with 10 bases sitting between them. Germline loops: CDR1 PRHDT, CDR2 FYEKMQ (reference sequence). The CDR3 runs 14 residues. CDR3: CASSLDQGGNIQYF. As DNA, the CDR3 is TGTGCCAGCAGCTTAGACCAGGGGGGAAACATTCAGTACTTC.

The chain employs TRBV27 and TRBJ1-2, with D possibly TRBD1 on 6 matching bases. The CDR3 is 13 residues long. Germline V gene sequence: CDR1 MNHEY, CDR2 SMNVEV (reference sequence). V gave up 3 bases and J gave up 3 bases, with 8 bases separating them. DNA of the CDR3: TGTGCCAGCAGTTTGGGGGCCCACTATGGCTACACCTTC. Residues: CASSLGAHYGYTF.

The rearrangement uses TRBV6-4 and TRBJ2-7; 7 nucleotides match TRBD1. V lost 2 bases, J lost 4 bases, and 11 bases stayed unmatched. This CDR3 is built from 16 residues. Germline V gene sequence: CDR1 MRHNA, CDR2 SNTAGT. The CDR3 bases are TGTGCCAGCAGTGACCGCTACAGGGGCCCCAATTACGAGCAGTACTTC. This gives the protein CASSDRYRGPNYEQYF.

This clone came up a few times. V and J are TRBV2 and TRBJ2-7, with D possibly being TRBD1 (5 bases). This CDR3 has 16 residues. With 3 bases removed from V and 6 bases from J, the gap between germline ends came to 21 bases. CDR1 SNHLY and CDR2 FYNNEI come from the germline V gene. Here the CDR3 DNA reads TGTGCCAGCAGTGAGAATATAGGCAGGGCCTTCTCCGAGCAGTACTTC. The encoded protein is CASSENIGRAFSEQYF.

The chain has TRBV29-1 and TRBJ2-7; D may correspond to TRBD1 or TRBD2 (5 bases each). Germline V gives CDR1 SQVTM, CDR2 ANQGSEA. V lost 8 bases, J lost 7 bases, and 21 bases lay in between. The CDR3 has 13 amino acids. CDR3 protein: CSSRGGALEEQYF. CDR3 in DNA: TGCAGCTCACGGGGTGGGGCCCTAGAAGAGCAGTACTTC.

This clone was observed a single time. This sequence joins TRBV30 and TRBJ1-5; 8 bases line up with TRBD1. V trimming: 0 bases; J trimming: 2 bases; junction bases outside the gene matches: 6. CDR1 is GTSNPN, CDR2 SVGIG, per germline (reference sequence). CDR3 length equals 16 residues. CDR3: CAWSVPTTGGNQPQHF. The CDR3 bases are TGTGCCTGGAGTGTCCCAACGACAGGGGGCAATCAGCCCCAGCATTTT. Full variable domain (remainder filled in from reference TRBV30 and TRBJ1-5): SQTIHQWPATLVQPVGSPLSLECTVEGTSNPNLYWYRQAAGRGLQLLFYSVGIGQISSEVPQNLSASRPQDRQFILSSKKLLLSDSGFYLCAWSVPTTGGNQPQHFGDGTRLSIL.

In DNA, the CDR3 is TGTGCCAGCAGCTTAGGCTCCTACGAGCAGTACTTC. This codes for CASSLGSYEQYF. This chain joins TRBV7-2 and TRBJ2-7; no firm D call. V was pared by 1 base and J by 0 bases, with 1 base between. This CDR3 region has 12 residues. In germline, CDR1 is SGHTA, CDR2 FQGNSA.

This chain links TRBV19 with TRBJ2-7; 9 bases agree with TRBD1. Germline V CDR1 and CDR2: LNHDA, SQIVND (reference sequence). V shed 4 bases, J shed 2 bases, and the junction held 9 bases outside the gene matches. There are 16 residues in the CDR3. DNA of the CDR3: TGTGCCAGTAGTAATCACGGACAGGGGCTACCCTACGAGCAGTACTTC. Translating it yields CASSNHGQGLPYEQYF.

There are a few counts of this clone. The chain recombines TRBV29-1 with TRBJ1-1; 9 bases agree with TRBD1. Germline assignment: CDR1 SQVTM and CDR2 ANQGSEA. V trimming: 3 bases; J trimming: 6 bases; junction bases outside the gene matches: 11. This CDR3 spans 15 amino acids. The CDR3 loop reads CSVELQGARKAEAFF. DNA for the CDR3: TGCAGCGTTGAGTTACAGGGGGCGCGAAAGGCTGAAGCTTTCTTT.

The chain employs TRBV13 and TRBJ2-2; D remains ambiguous. CDR3 length: 13 residues. In germline, CDR1 is PRHDT, CDR2 FYEKMQ (reference sequence). V was pared by 3 bases and J by 5 bases, with 7 bases between. The CDR3: CASSFPGTGELFF. The DNA for the CDR3 is TGTGCCAGCAGCTTCCCTGGGACCGGGGAGCTGTTTTTT.

The chain recombines TRBV6-1 with TRBJ1-5; D is unresolved. CDR1 and CDR2 (germline): MNHNS, SASEGT. CDR3 length: 10 amino acids. The ends were cut back, 8 bases at V and 4 bases at J, with 3 bases in the middle. CDR3 DNA sequence: TGTGCCAGCGCGAATCAGCCCCAGCATTTT. Amino acid sequence: CASANQPQHF.

The V gene is TRBV29-1, the J gene TRBJ2-2; TRBD2 aligns across 10 bases. The germline gives CDR1 SQVTM, CDR2 ANQGSEA. CDR3 length equals 13 residues. The J segment lost 5 bases and the V segment lost 5 bases, leaving 2 bases of the junction unmatched. Here the CDR3 reads CSVLAGGTGELFF. The DNA for the CDR3 is TGCAGCGTTTTAGCGGGGGGAACCGGGGAGCTGTTTTTT.

The chain has TRBV29-1 and TRBJ1-2; no clear D. The germline V and J ends were trimmed by 2 bases and 0 bases, with 7 bases remaining between them. This CDR3 is built from 13 residues. The germline CDR1 and CDR2 sequences are SQVTM and ANQGSEA. In nucleotides, the CDR3 is TGCAGCGTTGAAATACCGACTAACTATGGCTACACCTTC. This encodes CSVEIPTNYGYTF.

The chain combines TRBV29-1 with TRBJ2-7; D remains unclear. This CDR3 has 12 amino acids. Germline V gene lookup returns CDR1 SQVTM and CDR2 ANQGSEA. V gave up 4 bases and J gave up 0 bases, with 7 bases separating them. The CDR3 sequence: CSVGTSSYEQYF. The CDR3 coding sequence is TGCAGCGTTGGTACGAGCTCCTACGAGCAGTACTTC.

The rearrangement joins TRBV9 to TRBJ2-7; 7 bases line up with TRBD1. This CDR3 comprises 14 residues. J gave up 2 bases and V 1 base, and 3 bases lay outside the gene matches. Germline lookup yields CDR1 SGDLS and CDR2 YYNGEE. CDR3 nucleotides: TGTGCCAGCAGCGTAACCGGACAGGCCTACGAGCAGTACTTC. Protein: CASSVTGQAYEQYF. Looking up the rest from reference TRBV9 and TRBJ2-7 gives the full variable domain: DSGVTQTPKHLITATGQRVTLRCSPRSGDLSVYWYQQSLDQGLQFLIQYYNGEERAKGNILERFSAQQFPDLHSELNLSSLELGDSALYFCASSVTGQAYEQYFGPGTRLTVT.

The chain joins TRBV29-1 to TRBJ1-5; D ambiguous. The ends were cut back, 0 bases at V and 10 bases at J, with 10 bases in the middle. The CDR3 has 12 residues. CDR1 SQVTM and CDR2 ANQGSEA come from the germline V gene. The CDR3 coding sequence is TGCAGCGTTGAAGATGAATCTGTTCCCCAGCATTTT. Its translation is CSVEDESVPQHF.